This T cell receptor (beta chain) was recorded in a study of blood T cell repertoires in COVID-19. Study summary: Sites across the United States, Italy and Spain contributed samples from acute and convalescent COVID-19. PBMCs, B-cell-depleted T cells, or T cells were the source of the cDNA or gDNA that made up the material.

During active infection, Seattle patients enrolled and were then monitored through disease. The CDR3 is 15 residues long. V was pared by 1 base and J by 8 bases, with 7 bases of the junction left unmatched. CDR1 and CDR2 from the germline V gene are MGHRA and YSYEKL. Method: immunoSEQ multiplex PCR; TCRdb's copy keeps in-frame clones and lacks some. The profile shows around 18,000 clones, 77% of them singletons. Sequencing was carried out using peripheral blood. V usage is TRBV4-1 and J usage is TRBJ2-1; 8 bases align to TRBD2. This receptor was taken from a man in his 70s with COVID-19, enrolled during active disease. CDR3: CASSQGRRGGDEQFF. As DNA, the CDR3 is TGCGCCAGCAGCCAAGGAAGACGGGGGGGCGATGAGCAGTTCTTC.